The 21 T cell receptor beta chains given below trace back to one sample, sequenced in a study of shared clonotypes between healthy human individuals. Method: immunoSEQ multiplex PCR; TCRdb's copy keeps in-frame clones and lacks some. The sample has some 1.4 million clones, more than 95% seen once. Material: naive CD4+ T cells sorted from blood. Noted subset: CD45RA+ positively selected. These receptors all come from a man aged 25-40 years in good health.

The J gene is TRBJ2-5, the V gene TRBV15, with TRBD2 matching over 7 bases. V lost 1 base and J lost 0; bases outside the gene matches: 8. Germline CDR1 reads LNHNV; CDR2 reads YYDKDF (reference sequence). This CDR3 region has 17 residues. The CDR3 region is CATSRGRGEADQETQYF. CDR3 sequence (DNA): TGTGCCACCAGCAGAGGACGGGGGGAGGCGGACCAAGAGACCCAGTACTTC.

The genes are TRBV6-5 and TRBJ1-1, with 8 bases fitting TRBD1. The germline V gene encodes CDR1 MNHEY and CDR2 SVGAGI. The CDR3 length is 14 residues. Trimming cost V 6 bases and J 5 bases; bases outside gene matches: 8. This CDR3 reads CASSIGQGRTEAFF. The DNA of the CDR3 is TGTGCCAGCAGCATCGGACAGGGTCGGACTGAAGCTTTCTTT.

The V gene is TRBV6-6, the J gene TRBJ1-4, with D uncertain. V shed 6 bases and J shed 0 bases, with 11 bases lying between them. Germline V gene data show CDR1 as MNHNY and CDR2 as SVGAGI (reference sequence). The CDR3 consists of 15 residues. The CDR3: CASRRQFATNEKLFF. The CDR3 DNA sequence: TGTGCCAGCAGGCGTCAGTTTGCAACTAATGAAAAACTGTTTTTT.

This clone has just one count. This chain connects TRBV7-9 to TRBJ2-7; tentative D call: TRBD1 (6 bases). There are 12 residues in the CDR3. V shed 7 bases and J shed 5 bases, with 12 bases lying between them. CDR1 is SEHNR and CDR2 is FQNEAQ in the germline V gene (reference sequence). This CDR3 reads CASNEQGNEQYF. The CDR3 DNA is TGTGCCAGCAATGAACAGGGAAACGAGCAGTACTTC.

The CDR3 sequence is CASSFRAGGDEKLFF. CDR3 bases: TGTGCCAGCAGCTTTCGCGCAGGGGGCGATGAAAAACTGTTTTTT. The chain employs TRBV7-9 and TRBJ1-4; 8 bases map to TRBD1. CDR1 SEHNR and CDR2 FQNEAQ come from the germline V gene (reference sequence). This CDR3 is built from 15 residues. With 3 bases clipped from V and 6 bases from J, the junction kept 6 bases outside the gene matches.

The CDR3 coding sequence is TGTGCCTGGAGTGGTGAGTTGAGGAATGAGCAGTTCTTC. Protein product: CAWSGELRNEQFF. This chain links TRBV30 with TRBJ2-1; unclear D gene. Looked up from germline, CDR1 is GTSNPN and CDR2 is SVGIG (reference sequence). This CDR3 has 13 amino acids. Trimming cost V 1 base and J 7 bases, with 11 bases left between them. Complete variable domain (other parts from reference TRBV30 and TRBJ2-1): SQTIHQWPATLVQPVGSPLSLECTVEGTSNPNLYWYRQAAGRGLQLLFYSVGIGQISSEVPQNLSASRPQDRQFILSSKKLLLSDSGFYLCAWSGELRNEQFFGPGTRLTVL.

The rearrangement links TRBV7-9 to TRBJ2-5; tentatively, D is TRBD1 (5 bases). The CDR3 totals 15 residues. Trimming shortened V by 2 bases and J by 2 bases, and 12 bases separated the two germline ends. CDR1 SEHNR and CDR2 FQNEAQ come from the germline V gene (reference sequence). The chain's CDR3 is CASSLHAAGQETQYF. CDR3 nucleotides: TGTGCCAGCAGCTTACATGCGGCAGGGCAAGAGACCCAGTACTTC.

The CDR3 protein is CASSEGLGGYGYTF. The CDR3 DNA is TGTGCCAGCAGTGAAGGTTTAGGCGGCTATGGCTACACCTTC. This chain connects TRBV6-1 to TRBJ1-2; D call uncertain. CDR1 and CDR2 from the germline V gene are MNHNS and SASEGT. V lost 1 base to trimming and J lost 4 bases, with 10 bases between them. The CDR3 sequence is 14 residues long.

Points on this clone: The same CDR3 arises from other DNA sequences in this sample as well. The chain joins TRBV30 to TRBJ1-1; D remains unclear. The germline CDR1 and CDR2 sequences are GTSNPN and SVGIG (reference sequence). V gave up 0 bases and J gave up 0 bases, with 5 bases separating them. The CDR3 has 13 residues. As DNA, the CDR3 is TGTGCCTGGAGTGTGAGCATGAACACTGAAGCTTTCTTT. Its protein product is CAWSVSMNTEAFF.

The V gene is TRBV7-9, the J gene TRBJ1-1; 8 bases agree with TRBD1. V trimming: 4 bases; J trimming: 10 bases; junction bases outside the gene matches: 8. CDR1 and CDR2 from the germline V gene are SEHNR and FQNEAQ (reference sequence). The CDR3 extends over 13 amino acids. Here the CDR3 DNA reads TGTGCCAGCAGCTCCCGCGACAGGGGATCAGCTTTCTTT. The encoded protein is CASSSRDRGSAFF.

The genes are TRBV7-6 and TRBJ1-1; weak D call: TRBD1 (6 bases). The CDR3 has 13 amino acids. The germline CDR1 and CDR2 sequences are SGHVS and FNYEAQ. Trimming pared 2 bases from V and 3 bases from J, leaving 7 bases between. The CDR3 here is CASSLQGYTEAFF. The CDR3 DNA is TGTGCCAGCAGCTTACAGGGGTACACTGAAGCTTTCTTT. Based on the CDR3 plus reference TRBV7-6 and TRBJ1-1, the full variable domain is GAGVSQSPRYKVTKRGQDVALRCDPISGHVSLYWYRQALGQGPEFLTYFNYEAQQDKSGLPNDRFSAERPEGSISTLTIQRTEQRDSAMYRCASSLQGYTEAFFGQGTRLTVV.

This sequence joins TRBV18 and TRBJ2-4; D uncertain. This CDR3 has 16 residues. V was pared by 0 bases and J by 0 bases, with 9 bases between. Germline V gene data show CDR1 as KGHSH and CDR2 as LQKENI. CDR3 loop: CASSPPSGLAKNIQYF. The CDR3 DNA sequence: TGTGCCAGCTCACCACCTTCAGGCCTAGCCAAAAACATTCAGTACTTC. Full variable domain (outside the CDR3, taken from reference TRBV18 and TRBJ2-4): NAGVMQNPRHLVRRRGQEARLRCSPMKGHSHVYWYRQLPEEGLKFMVYLQKENIIDESGMPKERFSAEFPKEGPSILRIQQVVRGDSAAYFCASSPPSGLAKNIQYFGAGTRLSVL.

The rearrangement links TRBV9 to TRBJ1-1; D is undetermined. Germline CDR1 SGDLS, CDR2 YYNGEE. The CDR3 sequence is 14 residues long. V dropped 2 bases and J dropped 3 bases, with 11 bases sitting between them. The CDR3 region is CASSVEAGDTEAFF. The CDR3 DNA follows: TGTGCCAGCAGCGTCGAAGCTGGGGACACTGAAGCTTTCTTT.

The chain uses TRBV7-6 and TRBJ2-1, with 11 nucleotides matching TRBD2. The CDR3 has 16 residues. V trimming: 3 bases; J trimming: 5 bases; junction bases outside the gene matches: 6. The germline V gene has CDR1 SGHVS and CDR2 FNYEAQ. CDR3 nucleotides: TGTGCCAGCAGCTTCCTTAGCGGGAGGGCCAACAATGAGCAGTTCTTC. This sequence encodes CASSFLSGRANNEQFF.

The chain joins TRBV7-9 to TRBJ1-4; no firm D call. The V end was cut by 4 bases, the J end by 3 bases, with 12 bases between. CDR1 is SEHNR and CDR2 is FQNEAQ in the germline V gene (reference sequence). CDR3 length equals 15 residues. The chain's CDR3 is CASSSRTGPNEKLFF. Written as DNA, the CDR3 is TGTGCCAGCAGCTCCAGGACGGGCCCTAATGAAAAACTGTTTTTT. Using reference TRBV7-9 and TRBJ1-4 for the parts outside the CDR3, the full variable domain is DTGVSQNPRHKITKRGQNVTFRCDPISEHNRLYWYRQTLGQGPEFLTYFQNEAQLEKSRLLSDRFSAERPKGSFSTLEIQRTEQGDSAMYLCASSSRTGPNEKLFFGSGTQLSVL.

The V call is TRBV29-1, the J call TRBJ2-5; no reliable D call. Trimming left V 6 bases short and J 2 bases short, with 13 bases between. In germline, CDR1 is SQVTM, CDR2 ANQGSEA. This CDR3 spans 13 amino acids. The CDR3 loop reads CSVPAGGQETQYF. Written as DNA, the CDR3 is TGCAGCGTCCCTGCTGGCGGACAAGAGACCCAGTACTTC.

This clone was observed a single time. The CDR3 coding sequence is TGCGCCAGCAGCCAAGATTTGACGGGGGGGTCCTACAATGAGCAGTTCTTC. Translated, it gives CASSQDLTGGSYNEQFF. The V and J genes are TRBV4-3 and TRBJ2-1; 8 positions agree with TRBD2. CDR1 is LGHNA and CDR2 is YSLEER in the germline V gene. This CDR3 is built from 17 residues. J was trimmed by 1 base and V by 0 bases; bases with no gene match: 5.

The J gene is TRBJ2-1, the V gene TRBV6-6; 14 bases line up with TRBD2. The CDR3 loop spans 14 amino acids. Germline V gene data show CDR1 as MNHNY and CDR2 as SVGAGI (reference sequence). J gave up 7 bases and V 7 bases, and 3 bases lay outside the gene matches. The CDR3 nucleotides are TGTGCCAGCAAGGGACTAGCGGGAGTGAATGAGCAGTTCTTC. Its translation: CASKGLAGVNEQFF.

The rearrangement joins TRBV6-1 to TRBJ2-5; D assignment may be TRBD1 or TRBD2 (6 bases each). Germline CDR1 is MNHNS and CDR2 is SASEGT. The CDR3 is made up of 13 amino acids. V lost 6 bases, J lost 5 bases, and 13 bases lay in between. The DNA of the CDR3 is TGTGCCAGCAGCATGGGGGGCCCCGAGACCCAGTACTTC. This gives the protein CASSMGGPETQYF.

V and J are TRBV27 and TRBJ2-1; D is undetermined. This CDR3 has 16 residues. Germline CDR1 reads MNHEY; CDR2 reads SMNVEV (reference sequence). V was trimmed by 1 base and J by 0 bases, leaving 10 bases between them. The CDR3 coding sequence is TGTGCCAGCAGTTTATTGGGCCCCCCCTCCTACAATGAGCAGTTCTTC. This translates into CASSLLGPPSYNEQFF.

Notes on this clone: The sample holds other DNA sequences that translate to the same CDR3. J is TRBJ1-5 and V is TRBV18; no definite D call. From germline, CDR1 is KGHSH and CDR2 LQKENI. The germline V and J ends were trimmed by 4 bases and 0 bases, with 4 bases remaining between them. The CDR3 spans 13 residues. The chain's CDR3 is CASSRDSNQPQHF. In DNA form, the CDR3 reads TGTGCCAGCTCACGGGATAGCAATCAGCCCCAGCATTTT.